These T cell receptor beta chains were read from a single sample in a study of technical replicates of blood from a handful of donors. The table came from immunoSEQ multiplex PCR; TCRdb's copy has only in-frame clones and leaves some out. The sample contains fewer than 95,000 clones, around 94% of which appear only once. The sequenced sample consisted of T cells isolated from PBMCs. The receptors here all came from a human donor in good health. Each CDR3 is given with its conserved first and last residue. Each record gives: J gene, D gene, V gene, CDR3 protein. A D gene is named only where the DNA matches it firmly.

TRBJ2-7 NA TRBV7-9 CASSYSSTPEQYF
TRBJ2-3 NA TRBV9 CASSVGGVRTDTQYF
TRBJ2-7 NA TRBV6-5 CASRERELYF
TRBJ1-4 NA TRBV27 CASSPGQLEKLFF
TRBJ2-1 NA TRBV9 CASSVSLAPTREQFF
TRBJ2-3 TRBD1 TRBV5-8 CASSLALLPGQGADTQYF
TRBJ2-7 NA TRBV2 CASSVAERQYF
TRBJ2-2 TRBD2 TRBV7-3 CASSTTGTSTGELFF
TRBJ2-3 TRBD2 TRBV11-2 CASSPGGLAGGPADTQYF
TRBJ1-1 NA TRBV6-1 CASSSGQGGNTEAFF
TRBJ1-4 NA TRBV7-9 CASSLDGLSEKLFF
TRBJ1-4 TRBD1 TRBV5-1 CASSLQPQGTNEKLFF
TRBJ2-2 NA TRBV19 CASQIVGQINTGELFF
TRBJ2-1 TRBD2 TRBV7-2 CASSLLAGVSMDEQFF
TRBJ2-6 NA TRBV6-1 CASSELSSGANVLTF
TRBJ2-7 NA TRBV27 CASSLTGVPYEQYF
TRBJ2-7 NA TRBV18 CASSPPLGGGVEQYF
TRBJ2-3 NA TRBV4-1 CASSPRLASGTDTQYF
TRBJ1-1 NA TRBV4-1 CASSRYQGSEAFF
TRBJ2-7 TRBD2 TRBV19 CASRYRAGVSSYEQYF
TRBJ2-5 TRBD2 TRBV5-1 CASSLGSGAGELLETQYF
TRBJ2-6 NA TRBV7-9 CASRSGANVLTF
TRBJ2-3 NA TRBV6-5 CASSTRGMTDTQYF
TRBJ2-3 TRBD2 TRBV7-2 CASSLNLAGLIDTQYF
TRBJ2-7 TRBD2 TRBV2 CASSEPSGGLSYEQYF
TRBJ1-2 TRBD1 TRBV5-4 CASTQDRENGYTF
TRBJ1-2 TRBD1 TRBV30 CAWSASRTGLIHGYTF
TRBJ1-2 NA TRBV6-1 CASSGAGWYGYTF
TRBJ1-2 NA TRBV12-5 CASGLVIWGGDNRRGEGYTF
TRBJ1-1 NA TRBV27 CASSLNRLNTEAFF
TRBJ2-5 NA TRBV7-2 CASSVNPGFQETQYF
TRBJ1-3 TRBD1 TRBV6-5 CASRQGNTIYF
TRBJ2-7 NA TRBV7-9 CASSPTGTFSYEQYF
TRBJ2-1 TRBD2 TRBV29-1 CSVEPRGSSYNEQFF
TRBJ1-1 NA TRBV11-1 CASSYTQVNTEAFF
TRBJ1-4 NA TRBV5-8 CASSYYRGNEKLFF